The source of this T cell receptor beta chain is a study of control samples from healthy donors and cancer patients. J lost 3 bases, V lost 8 bases, and 5 bases had no gene match. CDR3 length equals 15 residues. In germline, CDR1 is SNHLY, CDR2 FYNNEI. Repertoires were generated with immunoSEQ multiplex PCR, while TCRdb's copy carries only in-frame clones and drops some. The sample comprises about 150,000 clones, around 90% of which are singletons, and just over 2% rests with the top ten. The J gene is TRBJ2-1, the V gene TRBV2; TRBD2 aligns across 12 bases. The sample comprised blood. The sequence was obtained from a woman aged 35 to 49 in good health. The CDR3 DNA is TGTGCCAGCGGGCTAGCGGGGGGGTACTACAATGAGCAGTTCTTC. It specifies CASGLAGGYYNEQFF.